What follows are 8 T cell receptor beta chains derived from one specimen sequenced in a study of blood T cell repertoires in COVID-19. Sequenced by immunoSEQ multiplex PCR; TCRdb stores in-frame clones only, minus some. The profile covers 130,000 to 150,000 clones, with 85% to 90% appearing a single time and roughly 4% taken by the ten largest. The sequenced material came from peripheral blood. These receptors were collected from a woman between 40 and 50 years old with acute or convalescent COVID-19.

The V and J genes are TRBV18 and TRBJ1-2; tentative D call: TRBD1 (6 bases). CDR1 and CDR2 from the germline V gene are KGHSH and LQKENI. The CDR3 runs 15 residues. The ends were cut back, 3 bases at V and 5 bases at J, with 16 bases in the middle. The CDR3 is CASSPGQGQGYGYTF. The CDR3 DNA follows: TGTGCCAGCTCACCCGGGCAGGGGCAGGGGTATGGCTACACCTTC.

This clone has only one observation. This chain joins TRBV7-3 and TRBJ2-7; D not certain. The CDR3 contains 14 residues. The germline V gene encodes CDR1 SGHTA and CDR2 FQGTGA. The V end was cut by 1 base, the J end by 2 bases, with 9 bases between. CDR3 sequence: CASSLSVGAYEQYF. In nucleotides, the CDR3 is TGTGCCAGCAGCTTAAGCGTCGGAGCCTACGAGCAGTACTTC.

This sequence joins TRBV19 and TRBJ1-5, with D possibly being TRBD1 (5 bases). This CDR3 comprises 15 residues. V was pared by 4 bases and J by 0 bases, with 10 bases between. The V gene's germline CDR1 is LNHDA and CDR2 SQIVND (reference sequence). The CDR3: CASSTTGHSNQPQHF. The DNA of the CDR3 is TGTGCCAGTAGTACAACAGGACATAGCAATCAGCCCCAGCATTTT.

V and J are TRBV4-3 and TRBJ2-1, with D perhaps TRBD2 (7 bases). CDR1 and CDR2 from the germline V gene are LGHNA and YSLEER. V shed 5 bases and J shed 8 bases, with 25 bases lying between them. This CDR3 has 17 residues. The DNA for the CDR3 is TGCGCCAGCAGCGCCTTCGGGGGCGGGGGCCTTAGGGATGAGCAGTTCTTC. It codes for CASSAFGGGGLRDEQFF.

This chain links TRBV10-3 with TRBJ1-2; 7 bases agree with TRBD1. The V and J ends lost 3 bases and 7 bases, in that order; junction bases with no gene match: 5. Germline CDR1 reads ENHRY; CDR2 reads SYGVKD. The CDR3 is 13 amino acids. The DNA for the CDR3 is TGTGCCATCAGTGACTTACAGGGGTCTGGCTACACCTTC. It codes for CAISDLQGSGYTF.

The chain joins TRBV4-3 to TRBJ1-2; TRBD1 agrees at 8 bases. CDR3 length: 15 residues. Looked up from germline, CDR1 is LGHNA and CDR2 is YSLEER. V trimming: 7 bases; J trimming: 8 bases; junction bases outside the gene matches: 15. CDR3 in amino acids: CASTPSSQGAGGYTF. CDR3 nucleotides: TGCGCCAGCACTCCTTCCTCGCAGGGGGCAGGGGGCTACACCTTC.

This clone occurred a few times. The V and J genes are TRBV6-2 or TRBV6-3 and TRBJ2-2; 10 nucleotides match TRBD2. The CDR3 covers 15 residues. The V segment lost 6 bases and the J segment 7 bases; nucleotides outside the gene matches: 8. Germline-derived CDR1 and CDR2 are MNHEY and SVGEGT. The CDR3 loop reads CASSRPAGGVGELFF. In DNA, the CDR3 is TGTGCCAGCAGCCGCCCAGCGGGGGGGGTCGGGGAGCTGTTTTTT.

V and J are TRBV6-5 and TRBJ1-1; D perhaps matches TRBD1 (5 bases). V was clipped by 8 bases and J by 4 bases, with 17 bases between them. There are 14 residues in the CDR3. Germline CDR1 is MNHEY and CDR2 is SVGAGI. The CDR3 DNA reads as TGTGCCAGCTCTCGGGGGGGGGTCGGCACTGAAGCTTTCTTT. Amino acid sequence: CASSRGGVGTEAFF.